What follows describes a single T cell receptor (beta chain). Its target is not known. The sample belongs to a study of monozygotic twins with inflammatory bowel disease. General observations from the study: With inverse Simpson as the measure, TCRbeta diversity was lower in IBD patients than in healthy co-twins.

Each TCR library used about 3,500 ng of total RNA. TCRdb reprocessed the 5' RACE reads and stores each CDR3 protein as one record, lacking DNA. This sample contains nearly 450,000 distinct CDR3 sequences. The CDR3 runs 15 residues. The germline V gene has CDR1 DFQATT and CDR2 SNEGSKA (reference sequence). Without any T cell sorting, total RNA was isolated from whole blood. The chain combines TRBV20-1 with TRBJ2-3; the TCRdb D gene call, TRBD1, has no DNA to confirm it. The receptor's source is a human donor with ulcerative colitis or Crohn's disease, or a healthy co-twin of an affected twin (not recorded which). Sequenced input: blood. This CDR3 reads CSASGQPPGADTQYF.